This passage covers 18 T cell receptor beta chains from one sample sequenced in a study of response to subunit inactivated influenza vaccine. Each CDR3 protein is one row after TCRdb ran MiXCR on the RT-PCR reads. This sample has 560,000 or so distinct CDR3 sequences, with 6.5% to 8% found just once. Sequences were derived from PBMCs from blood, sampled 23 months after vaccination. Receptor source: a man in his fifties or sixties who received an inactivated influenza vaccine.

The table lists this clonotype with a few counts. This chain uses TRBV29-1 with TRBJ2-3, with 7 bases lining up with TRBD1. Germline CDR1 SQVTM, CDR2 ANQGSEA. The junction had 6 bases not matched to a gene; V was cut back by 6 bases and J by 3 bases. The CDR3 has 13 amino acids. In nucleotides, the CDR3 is TGCAGCGTGCGACAGGGTTCTACAGATACGCAGTATTTT. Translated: CSVRQGSTDTQYF.

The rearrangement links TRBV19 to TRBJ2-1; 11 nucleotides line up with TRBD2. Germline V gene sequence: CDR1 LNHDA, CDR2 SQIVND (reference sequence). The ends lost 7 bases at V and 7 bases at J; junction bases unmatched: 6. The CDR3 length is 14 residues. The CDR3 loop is CASTSTSGRNEQFF. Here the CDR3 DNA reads TGTGCCAGTACCTCTACTAGCGGGAGAAATGAGCAGTTCTTC.

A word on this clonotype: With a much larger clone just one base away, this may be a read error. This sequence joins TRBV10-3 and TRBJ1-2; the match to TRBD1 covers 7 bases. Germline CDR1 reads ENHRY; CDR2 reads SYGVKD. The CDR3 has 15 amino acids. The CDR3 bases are TGTGCCATCAGTGAGAGGGCACAGGGGCCCTATGACTACACCTTC. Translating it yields CAISERAQGPYDYTF.

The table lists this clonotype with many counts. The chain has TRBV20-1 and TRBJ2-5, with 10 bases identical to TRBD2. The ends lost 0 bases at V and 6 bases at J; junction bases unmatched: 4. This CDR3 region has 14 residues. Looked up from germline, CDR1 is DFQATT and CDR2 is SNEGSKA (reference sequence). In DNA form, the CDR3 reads TGCAGTGCTAGAGACGGGACTAGCGTTCAGACCCAGTACTTC. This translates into CSARDGTSVQTQYF.

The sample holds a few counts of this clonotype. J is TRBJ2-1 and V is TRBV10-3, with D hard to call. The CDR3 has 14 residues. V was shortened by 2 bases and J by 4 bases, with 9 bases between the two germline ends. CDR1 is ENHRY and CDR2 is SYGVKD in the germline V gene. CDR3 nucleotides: TGTGCCATCAGTGAGGGCGAAGGGTACAATGAGCAGTTCTTC. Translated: CAISEGEGYNEQFF.

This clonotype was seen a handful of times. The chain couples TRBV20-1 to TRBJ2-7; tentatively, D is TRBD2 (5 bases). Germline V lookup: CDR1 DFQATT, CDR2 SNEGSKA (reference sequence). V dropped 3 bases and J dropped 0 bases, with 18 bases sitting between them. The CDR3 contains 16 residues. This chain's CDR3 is CSASLYRASTSYEQYF. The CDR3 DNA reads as TGCAGTGCTAGCCTATATCGGGCTAGCACCTCCTACGAGCAGTACTTC.

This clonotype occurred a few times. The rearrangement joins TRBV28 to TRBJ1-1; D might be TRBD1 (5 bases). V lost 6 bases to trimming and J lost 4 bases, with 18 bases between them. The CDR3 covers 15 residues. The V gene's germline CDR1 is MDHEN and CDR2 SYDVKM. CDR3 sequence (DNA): TGTGCCAGCAGCCAGCATGGGACGGCGGGCACTGAAGCTTTCTTT. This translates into CASSQHGTAGTEAFF.

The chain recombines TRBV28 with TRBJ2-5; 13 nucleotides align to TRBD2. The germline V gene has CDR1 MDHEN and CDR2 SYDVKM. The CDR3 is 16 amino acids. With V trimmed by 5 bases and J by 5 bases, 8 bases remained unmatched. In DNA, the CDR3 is TGTGCCAGCAGTAAGGGACTAGCGGGGTCCCGGGAGACCCAGTACTTC. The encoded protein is CASSKGLAGSRETQYF.

The CDR3 here is CASAGPDGGNTIYF. In nucleotides, the CDR3 is TGCGCCAGCGCGGGACCCGACGGGGGAAACACCATATATTTT. This sequence joins TRBV5-1 and TRBJ1-3, with a tentative D call TRBD1 (5 bases). From germline, CDR1 is SGHRS and CDR2 YFSETQ. The CDR3 length is 14 residues. V shed 7 bases and J shed 4 bases, with 15 bases lying between them.

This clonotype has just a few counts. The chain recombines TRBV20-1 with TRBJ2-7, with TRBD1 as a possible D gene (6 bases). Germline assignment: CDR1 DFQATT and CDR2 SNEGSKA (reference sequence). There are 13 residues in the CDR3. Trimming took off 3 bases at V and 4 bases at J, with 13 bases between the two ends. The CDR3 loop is CSASGTGQYEQYF. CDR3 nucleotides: TGCAGTGCTAGTGGCACAGGGCAATACGAGCAGTACTTC.

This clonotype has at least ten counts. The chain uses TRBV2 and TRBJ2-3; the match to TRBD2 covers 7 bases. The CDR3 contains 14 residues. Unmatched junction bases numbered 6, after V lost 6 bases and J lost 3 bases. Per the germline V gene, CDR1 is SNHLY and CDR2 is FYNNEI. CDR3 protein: CASSGRTSTDTQYF. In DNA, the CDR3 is TGTGCCAGCAGCGGCCGGACTAGTACAGATACGCAGTATTTT.

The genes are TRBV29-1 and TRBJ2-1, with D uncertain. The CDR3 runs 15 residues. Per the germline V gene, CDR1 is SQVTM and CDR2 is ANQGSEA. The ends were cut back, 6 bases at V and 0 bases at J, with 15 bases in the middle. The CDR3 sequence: CSVALQASSYNEQFF. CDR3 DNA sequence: TGCAGCGTGGCCCTTCAGGCGAGCTCCTACAATGAGCAGTTCTTC.

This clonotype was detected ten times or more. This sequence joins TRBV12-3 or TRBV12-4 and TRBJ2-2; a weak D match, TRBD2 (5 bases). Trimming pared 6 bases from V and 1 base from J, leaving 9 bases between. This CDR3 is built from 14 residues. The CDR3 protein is CASSPGLNTGELFF. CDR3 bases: TGTGCCAGCAGCCCCGGACTGAACACCGGGGAGCTGTTTTTT.

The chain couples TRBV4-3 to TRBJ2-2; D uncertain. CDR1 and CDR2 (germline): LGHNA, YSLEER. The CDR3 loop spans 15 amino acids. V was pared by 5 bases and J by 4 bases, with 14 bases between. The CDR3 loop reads CASSAVRTVTGELFF. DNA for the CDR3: TGCGCCAGCAGCGCAGTCAGAACTGTCACCGGGGAGCTGTTTTTT.

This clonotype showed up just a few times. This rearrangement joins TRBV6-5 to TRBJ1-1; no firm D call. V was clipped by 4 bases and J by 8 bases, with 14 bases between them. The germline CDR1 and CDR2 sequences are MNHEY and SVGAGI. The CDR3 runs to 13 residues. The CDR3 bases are TGTGCCAGCAGTTCGAGCCCCGCGGGGGAAGCTTTCTTT. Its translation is CASSSSPAGEAFF.

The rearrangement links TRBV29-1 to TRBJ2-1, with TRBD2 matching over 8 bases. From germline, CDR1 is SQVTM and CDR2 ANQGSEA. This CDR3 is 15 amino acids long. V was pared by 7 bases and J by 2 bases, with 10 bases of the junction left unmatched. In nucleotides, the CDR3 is TGCAGCGGTTGTCTGGCTAGCGGGCCCTACAATGAGCAGTTCTTC. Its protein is CSGCLASGPYNEQFF.

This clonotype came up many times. CDR3 coding DNA: TGCAGTGCTAGATGGCTGGGGGCGAGTGGCTATGGCTACACCTTC. As protein: CSARWLGASGYGYTF. The V and J genes are TRBV20-1 and TRBJ1-2, with D perhaps TRBD1 (6 bases). Per germline, CDR1 DFQATT and CDR2 SNEGSKA (reference sequence). The CDR3 loop spans 15 amino acids. V was clipped by 2 bases and J by 4 bases, with 17 bases between them.

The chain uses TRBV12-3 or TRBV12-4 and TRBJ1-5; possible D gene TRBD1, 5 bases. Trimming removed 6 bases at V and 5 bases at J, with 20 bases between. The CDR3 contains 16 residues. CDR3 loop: CASSHLPPTGDQPQHF. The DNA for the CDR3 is TGTGCCAGCAGCCATCTACCCCCCACAGGCGATCAGCCCCAGCATTTT.